This T cell receptor (beta chain) was retrieved from a study of T cell repertoires in cytomegalovirus infection. Study details: A matching HLA type, together with CMV infection, was signaled by public TCR beta signatures. Study-level results: Pooled public TCR beta family frequency picked out CMV carriers with the relevant HLA.

As concerns this clonotype: Its specificity is unknown.

MiXCR, run by TCRdb on the reads, gives a single entry per CDR3 protein. Of a few hundred thousand distinct CDR3 sequences listed, roughly 46% are singletons. Here the sequenced sample was cultured PBMCs, taken from culture after CMV antigen stimulation. The receptor was isolated from a human donor in good health (CMV status not recorded). Some clones in this sample may be carry-over from other donors' samples.

CDR3 bases: TGCGCCAGCAGCCAAGAGGCAGGGGTGATCTATGGCTACACCTTC. Translating gives CASSQEAGVIYGYTF. The chain recombines TRBV4-1 with TRBJ1-2; D possibly corresponds to TRBD1 (6 bases). V lost 0 bases, J lost 4 bases, and 12 bases lay in between. This CDR3 spans 15 amino acids. Germline-derived CDR1 and CDR2 are MGHRA and YSYEKL.